Presented here are 26 T cell receptor beta chains from one specimen sequenced in a study of T-cell memory formation after mild COVID-19. Each CDR3 protein gets one entry after TCRdb re-called the 5' RACE reads with MiXCR. The sample holds a few hundred thousand distinct CDR3 sequences, 8% to 11% seen once. Sequencing input: PBMCs or a T cell subset sorted from them (not recorded which). The receptors derive from a man younger than 35 who had mild COVID-19 (a few samples of this study predate the infection). Cell type and time point are not known.

This clonotype was seen a handful of times. The chain recombines TRBV7-2 with TRBJ2-5; TRBD1 matches 11 bases. This CDR3 is built from 15 residues. The germline V gene encodes CDR1 SGHTA and CDR2 FQGNSA. V lost 4 bases and J lost 5; bases outside the gene matches: 6. CDR3 protein: CASSYTGTGGETQYF. The CDR3 bases are TGTGCCAGCAGCTATACCGGGACAGGGGGGGAGACCCAGTACTTC.

This clonotype was detected only a few times. V is TRBV24-1 and J is TRBJ2-2, with D hard to call. The CDR3 is made up of 16 amino acids. V shed 0 bases and J shed 1 base, with 8 bases lying between them. Germline V CDR1 and CDR2: KGHDR, SFDVKD. CDR3 sequence (DNA): TGTGCCACCAGTGATTTGAAAGAAGGGAACACCGGGGAGCTGTTTTTT. It specifies CATSDLKEGNTGELFF.

This clonotype was observed a handful of times. The chain's CDR3 is CASSLSRAGGPGGREQYF. DNA for the CDR3: TGCGCCAGCAGCTTGTCACGGGCTGGGGGACCCGGGGGAAGGGAGCAGTACTTC. The rearrangement uses TRBV5-1 and TRBJ2-7, with a weak D call TRBD2 (6 bases). Germline loops: CDR1 SGHRS, CDR2 YFSETQ. CDR3 size: 18 residues. With 1 base removed from V and 7 bases from J, the gap between germline ends came to 27 bases.

The chain combines TRBV12-3 or TRBV12-4 with TRBJ1-2; 7 bases agree with TRBD1. The CDR3 has 23 amino acids. V was pared by 3 bases and J by 4 bases, with 32 bases of the junction left unmatched. This CDR3 reads CASSFKSTFRGGEIFRPFYGYTF. The CDR3 region has the DNA TGTGCCAGCAGTTTTAAGTCCACGTTCAGGGGGGGCGAGATATTTAGACCGTTCTATGGCTACACCTTC.

This clonotype showed up many times. The V call is TRBV7-2, the J call TRBJ2-5, with no clear D. The CDR3 spans 12 residues. Germline CDR1 and CDR2: SGHTA and FQGNSA. V lost 6 bases to trimming and J lost 5 bases, with 10 bases between them. For the CDR3, the DNA is TGTGCCAGCAGTCCCGGCAGGGAGACCCAGTACTTC. The encoded protein is CASSPGRETQYF.

This clonotype was detected many times. The chain couples TRBV12-3 or TRBV12-4 to TRBJ1-1; 7 nucleotides agree with TRBD1. The junction had 3 bases not matched to a gene; V was cut back by 3 bases and J by 8 bases. The CDR3 is 12 residues long. The CDR3 loop reads CASSLKGAEAFF. CDR3 DNA sequence: TGTGCCAGCAGTTTGAAGGGGGCAGAAGCTTTCTTT.

This clonotype was detected a few times. The chain has TRBV24-1 and TRBJ2-2; 8 nucleotides align to TRBD1. J was trimmed by 6 bases and V by 2 bases; bases with no gene match: 10. The V gene's germline CDR1 is KGHDR and CDR2 SFDVKD. The CDR3 loop spans 17 amino acids. The CDR3 region is CATSDSGRDRGPGELFF. The CDR3 DNA sequence: TGTGCCACCAGTGATTCCGGAAGAGACAGGGGCCCCGGGGAGCTGTTTTTT.

The chain is built from TRBV4-3 and TRBJ2-5, with D uncertain. V was clipped by 3 bases and J by 3 bases, with 8 bases between them. Germline-derived CDR1 and CDR2 are LGHNA and YSLEER. CDR3 length equals 13 residues. CDR3 sequence (DNA): TGCGCCAGCAGCCAGAAACCCGAAGAGACCCAGTACTTC. Translating it yields CASSQKPEETQYF.

This clonotype showed up just a few times. The chain uses TRBV5-1 and TRBJ1-2; D is possibly TRBD1 (5 bases). This CDR3 is 14 amino acids long. V shed 1 base and J shed 8 bases, with 15 bases lying between them. Germline CDR1 SGHRS, CDR2 YFSETQ. The CDR3 DNA is TGCGCCAGCAGCTTGTCAGGGAACGCCAGAGGCTACACCTTC. Residues: CASSLSGNARGYTF.

This chain joins TRBV4-1 and TRBJ2-3; D may match TRBD1 or TRBD2 (5 bases each). Germline loops: CDR1 MGHRA, CDR2 YSYEKL. The V gene lost 5 bases and the J gene lost 6 bases, with 12 bases spanning the gap. The CDR3 sequence is 13 residues long. CDR3 protein: CASSGGRPDTQYF. In nucleotides, the CDR3 is TGCGCCAGCAGCGGGGGACGGCCCGATACGCAGTATTTT.

This clonotype was seen more than once but under ten times. This chain connects TRBV20-1 to TRBJ1-1; tentatively, D is TRBD1 (5 bases). CDR1 and CDR2 (germline): DFQATT, SNEGSKA (reference sequence). Trimming cost V 3 bases and J 0 bases, with 20 bases left between them. The CDR3 is 17 residues long. The CDR3 nucleotides are TGCAGTGCTAGGGACAATGTCTTTGGAGGTATGAACACTGAAGCTTTCTTT. Translation: CSARDNVFGGMNTEAFF.

The chain links TRBV7-9 to TRBJ2-3; no definite D call. Germline V lookup: CDR1 SEHNR, CDR2 FQNEAQ (reference sequence). Trimming took off 3 bases at V and 2 bases at J, with 9 bases between the two ends. The CDR3 sequence is 14 residues long. The DNA of the CDR3 is TGTGCCAGCAGCTTTAGTGGCACCACAGATACGCAGTATTTT. Protein sequence: CASSFSGTTDTQYF.

In its sample, this clonotype was seen a few times. This chain uses TRBV4-3 with TRBJ2-5; no definite D call. The CDR3 has 15 amino acids. V was shortened by 2 bases and J by 0 bases, with 10 bases between the two germline ends. Germline V CDR1 and CDR2: LGHNA, YSLEER. DNA for the CDR3: TGCGCCAGCAGCCAATCAATGGGATACCAAGAGACCCAGTACTTC. Amino acids: CASSQSMGYQETQYF.

The chain is built from TRBV29-1 and TRBJ2-7, with D perhaps matching TRBD1 (5 bases). The CDR3 consists of 14 residues. Trimming removed 4 bases at V and 5 bases at J, with 18 bases between. Germline V gives CDR1 SQVTM, CDR2 ANQGSEA. CDR3 sequence: CSVGGPPQDHEQYF. CDR3 nucleotide sequence: TGCAGCGTTGGAGGACCGCCACAGGACCACGAGCAGTACTTC.

The chain employs TRBV7-2 and TRBJ2-7, with D unresolved. Germline loops: CDR1 SGHTA, CDR2 FQGNSA. V dropped 5 bases and J dropped 2 bases, with 16 bases sitting between them. This CDR3 has 15 amino acids. The CDR3 is CASSLQAGWPYEQYF. The CDR3 bases are TGTGCCAGCAGCCTACAAGCTGGGTGGCCCTACGAGCAGTACTTC. Full variable domain (rest looked up from reference TRBV7-2 and TRBJ2-7): GAGVSQSPSNKVTEKGKDVELRCDPISGHTALYWYRQSLGQGLEFLIYFQGNSAPDKSGLPSDRFSAERTGGSVSTLTIQRTQQEDSAVYLCASSLQAGWPYEQYFGPGTRLTVT.

This clonotype was observed a few times. The gene calls are TRBV6-2 or TRBV6-3 and TRBJ2-1; 12 nucleotides align to TRBD1. Looked up from germline, CDR1 is MNHEY and CDR2 is SVGEGT. The CDR3 runs 15 residues. The junction had 10 bases not matched to a gene; V was cut back by 6 bases and J by 10 bases. CDR3 nucleotides: TGTGCCAGCAGGGGGACGGGACAGGGGGCAGGGGAGCAGTTCTTC. Amino acids: CASRGTGQGAGEQFF.

A few counts support this clonotype. The chain uses TRBV7-2 and TRBJ2-7, with TRBD2 as a possible D gene (5 bases). Germline-derived CDR1 and CDR2 are SGHTA and FQGNSA. CDR3 size: 13 residues. With 6 bases removed from V and 0 bases from J, the gap between germline ends came to 9 bases. This CDR3 is CASSAGRSYEQYV. CDR3 in DNA: TGTGCCAGCAGTGCGGGCCGCTCCTACGAGCAGTACGTC.

This clonotype was observed many times. This rearrangement joins TRBV20-1 to TRBJ1-6; 7 bases agree with TRBD1. CDR3 length: 15 amino acids. Trimming removed 7 bases from V and 0 bases from J; junction bases left unmatched: 6. Per the germline V gene, CDR1 is DFQATT and CDR2 is SNEGSKA (reference sequence). CDR3 nucleotide sequence: TGCAGTGTTAGGACAGGCGACTCCTATAATTCACCCCTCCACTTT. Translating gives CSVRTGDSYNSPLHF.

This clonotype has just a few counts. The rearrangement links TRBV5-6 to TRBJ1-5, with a possible D match to TRBD1 (6 bases). V was cut by 4 bases and J by 0 bases, with 17 bases left in between. Germline V gene sequence: CDR1 SGHDT, CDR2 YYEEEE. This CDR3 spans 17 amino acids. CDR3 sequence reads: CASSQRGGLYSNQPQHF. CDR3 DNA: TGTGCCAGCAGCCAGCGGGGGGGGCTTTATAGCAATCAGCCCCAGCATTTT.

This clonotype has a handful of counts. The chain has TRBV7-9 and TRBJ1-1; D is ambiguous. This CDR3 spans 17 amino acids. V lost 0 bases and J 0 bases, leaving 14 bases between the germline ends. Per germline, CDR1 SEHNR and CDR2 FQNEAQ (reference sequence). The CDR3: CASSLAPPAFMNTEAFF. In DNA form, the CDR3 reads TGTGCCAGCAGCTTAGCCCCCCCAGCCTTTATGAACACTGAAGCTTTCTTT.

This clonotype was seen at least ten times. The chain employs TRBV7-7 and TRBJ2-2; 9 bases match TRBD1. Per germline, CDR1 SSHAT and CDR2 FNYEAQ (reference sequence). Trimming took 3 bases from V and 6 from J; bases not matched to a gene: 5. The CDR3 consists of 15 residues. This CDR3 reads CASSFGQGLSGELFF. The CDR3 bases are TGTGCCAGCAGCTTCGGACAGGGGTTGTCCGGGGAGCTGTTTTTT.

This clonotype was picked up a small number of times. The chain links TRBV7-3 to TRBJ2-1, with TRBD1 matching over 9 bases. V was pared by 2 bases and J by 3 bases, with 5 bases of the junction left unmatched. The germline V gene encodes CDR1 SGHTA and CDR2 FQGTGA. The CDR3 runs to 16 residues. CDR3 sequence reads: CASSLAQGAGYNEQFF. The CDR3 DNA is TGTGCCAGCAGCTTAGCACAGGGGGCAGGCTACAATGAGCAGTTCTTC. The variable domain in full, completed from reference TRBV7-3 and TRBJ2-1, reads GAGVSQTPSNKVTEKGKYVELRCDPISGHTALYWYRQSLGQGPEFLIYFQGTGAADDSGLPNDRFFAVRPEGSVSTLKIQRTERGDSAVYLCASSLAQGAGYNEQFFGPGTRLTVL.

This clonotype was counted a few times. The V call is TRBV19, the J call TRBJ2-2; no definite D call. The V gene lost 3 bases and the J gene lost 2 bases, with 10 bases spanning the gap. The CDR3 sequence is 15 residues long. Germline lookup yields CDR1 LNHDA and CDR2 SQIVND (reference sequence). The CDR3 sequence is CASSMRQLNTGELFF. In DNA, the CDR3 is TGTGCCAGTAGTATGAGGCAGCTCAACACCGGGGAGCTGTTTTTT.

V usage is TRBV4-1 and J usage is TRBJ2-7, with 13 bases fitting TRBD2. Trimming took 3 bases from V and 4 from J; bases not matched to a gene: 15. From germline, CDR1 is MGHRA and CDR2 YSYEKL. This CDR3 is 19 amino acids long. CDR3 sequence: CASSHKGPGLAGVGYEQYV. CDR3 sequence (DNA): TGCGCCAGCAGCCACAAGGGCCCCGGACTAGCGGGGGTTGGGTACGAGCAGTACGTC.

This clonotype has a handful of counts. The CDR3 coding sequence is TGTGCCAGCTCACCAACGCAGGAGACTTCCTACGAGCAGTACTTC. Protein sequence: CASSPTQETSYEQYF. The V gene is TRBV18, the J gene TRBJ2-7; the D is unclear. Trimming pared 2 bases from V and 1 base from J, leaving 12 bases between. There are 15 residues in the CDR3. The germline V gene encodes CDR1 KGHSH and CDR2 LQKENI.

This clonotype showed up just a few times. The chain's CDR3 is CASSQFGYSGLAGLTGELFF. For the CDR3, the DNA is TGTGCCAGCAGCCAATTCGGGTATTCGGGTCTAGCGGGGCTCACCGGGGAGCTGTTTTTT. The rearrangement joins TRBV3-1 to TRBJ2-2; 9 bases are a match to TRBD2. The V and J ends lost 2 bases and 4 bases, in that order; junction bases with no gene match: 17. Per the germline V gene, CDR1 is LGHDT and CDR2 is YNNKEL (reference sequence). The CDR3 extends over 20 amino acids.